This T cell receptor beta chain was captured by sequencing in a study of blood T cell repertoires in COVID-19. Using immunoSEQ multiplex PCR, the repertoire was profiled, and TCRdb retains in-frame clones only, with some absent. The table has approximately 220,000 clones, 83% seen once. This CDR3 is built from 16 residues. Unmatched junction bases numbered 9, after V lost 2 bases and J lost 10 bases. CDR1 and CDR2 (germline): SGHVS, FQNEAQ. Participant-reported clinical history was the basis for cohort assignment. The rearrangement links TRBV7-8 to TRBJ2-1; 12 bases are a match to TRBD2. The sample was PBMCs or T cells enriched from blood (not recorded which). The receptor was derived from a woman aged 45-65 years who had been exposed to COVID-19. CDR3 sequence: CASSLPASGGAREQFF. CDR3 DNA: TGTGCCAGCAGCTTACCGGCTAGCGGGGGGGCAAGGGAGCAGTTCTTC.